Here is one T cell receptor beta chain with its context. Time point meaning: blood at routine non-recurrence follow-up after resection. Unsorted samples of tumor, nontumor lung or frozen PBMC had their whole RNA sequenced. A unique molecular identifier was carried by every single TCR cDNA molecule. TCRdb analysed the 5' RACE reads with MiXCR anew, one entry per CDR3 protein. The sample carries around 110,000 distinct CDR3 sequences, less than 15% recorded once. This specimen comes from a study of spatial heterogeneity in lung cancer. Study as a whole: On average, each unique TCR and UMI combination appeared more than ten times in raw reads.

The junction had 12 bases not matched to a gene; V was cut back by 4 bases and J by 11 bases. Looked up from germline, CDR1 is SGHDN and CDR2 is FVKESK. This CDR3 has 14 residues. The rearrangement uses TRBV14 and TRBJ2-7; 9 bases line up with TRBD1. The sample consisted of PBMCs, taken at follow-up. The sequence came from a male donor with early-stage non-small cell lung cancer. The CDR3 region has the DNA TGTGCCAGCAGCCCCGCAACCTTCCGGGACAGGGAGTACTTC. It translates to CASSPATFRDREYF.